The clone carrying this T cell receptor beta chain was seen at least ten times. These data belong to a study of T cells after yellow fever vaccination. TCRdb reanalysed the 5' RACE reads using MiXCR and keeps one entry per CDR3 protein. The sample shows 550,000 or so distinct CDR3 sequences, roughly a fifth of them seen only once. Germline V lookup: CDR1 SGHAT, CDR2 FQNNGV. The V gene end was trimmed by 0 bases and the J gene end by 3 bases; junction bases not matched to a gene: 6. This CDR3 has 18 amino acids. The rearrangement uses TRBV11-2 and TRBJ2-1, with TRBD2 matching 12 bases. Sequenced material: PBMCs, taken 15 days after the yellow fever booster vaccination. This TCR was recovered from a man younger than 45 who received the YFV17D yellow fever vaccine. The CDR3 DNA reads TGTGCCAGCAGCTTAGAGGGGACTAGCGGGCGGTTCTACAATGAGCAGTTCTTC. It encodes CASSLEGTSGRFYNEQFF.